This record looks at one T cell receptor (beta chain) sequence and its context. Its antigen is unknown. This sample was taken from a study of a mutant IDH1 vaccine in newly diagnosed glioma. Overall study: Vaccine dosing followed radiotherapy by 4-6 weeks, or accompanied temozolomide cycles. Patients were pretreated with radiotherapy, temozolomide, or both, mostly both.

V was cut by 4 bases and J by 4 bases, with 11 bases left in between. From germline, CDR1 is SGHRS and CDR2 YFSETQ. CDR3 length: 13 amino acids. The assay was immunoSEQ multiplex PCR, and TCRdb's table has in-frame clones only and misses some. The data show tens of thousands of clones, with about two thirds seen just once and roughly 5% held by the top ten. Time point noted: week 47, end of study. The content of each vaccine dose was 300 ug of mutant IDH1 20-mer peptide, and topical imiquimod accompanied it. The chain links TRBV5-1 to TRBJ1-2; D is perhaps TRBD1 (6 bases). This TCR came from a man aged 40-49 years with glioma. Some clones in this sample may be carry-over from other donors' samples. Here the sequenced sample was peripheral blood mononuclear cells (PBMCs), taken from a glioma patient whose treatment included an IDH1 peptide vaccine. CDR3 DNA sequence: TGCGCCAGCAGCCCACAGGGAACCTATGGCTACACCTTC. It is translated as CASSPQGTYGYTF.